Following are 16 T cell receptor beta chains from one sample sequenced in a study of T cell responses to AZD1222 COVID-19 vaccine. Clones were sequenced by immunoSEQ multiplex PCR, and TCRdb holds only the in-frame ones, with some missing. The data contain 70,000 to 95,000 clones, over 75% of them singletons. This specimen was peripheral blood, taken on day 0 of MenACWY control vaccination. The source of these receptors is an adult in good health.

This chain links TRBV7-2 with TRBJ1-2; D is unclear. Trimming removed 3 bases from V and 0 bases from J, with 8 bases in between. This CDR3 comprises 14 residues. CDR1 is SGHTA and CDR2 is FQGNSA in the germline V gene. CDR3 protein: CASSFHGANYGYTF. CDR3 in DNA: TGTGCCAGCAGCTTCCATGGAGCTAACTATGGCTACACCTTC.

The chain is built from TRBV6-2 or TRBV6-3 and TRBJ2-5, with TRBD2 identical over 7 bases. CDR3 length equals 17 residues. CDR1 MNHEY and CDR2 SVGEGT come from the germline V gene. V shed 5 bases, J shed 3 bases, and the junction held 15 bases outside the gene matches. DNA for the CDR3: TGTGCCAGCAGTCCCCTCCTCACTAGCGTCCTAAAAGAGACCCAGTACTTC. Translated: CASSPLLTSVLKETQYF.

V gene TRBV4-3 combines with J gene TRBJ2-7, with TRBD1 matching 9 bases. Looked up from germline, CDR1 is LGHNA and CDR2 is YSLEER. The length of the CDR3 is 16 residues. The V and J ends lost 0 bases and 7 bases, in that order; junction bases with no gene match: 10. As DNA, the CDR3 is TGCGCCAGCAGCCAAGATCACGGGACAGGGAGAGGGGAGCAGTACTTC. Translating it yields CASSQDHGTGRGEQYF.

The gene calls are TRBV28 and TRBJ2-7; 7 bases fit TRBD2. The trim removed 6 bases at V and 5 bases at J, leaving 13 bases unmatched. CDR1 MDHEN and CDR2 SYDVKM come from the germline V gene. This CDR3 has 15 amino acids. As DNA, the CDR3 is TGTGCCAGCAGATTCCGCGGACTAGTACAAGACGAGCAGTACTTC. Protein product: CASRFRGLVQDEQYF.

The V and J genes are TRBV4-2 and TRBJ2-3, with TRBD2 matching over 11 bases. CDR1 and CDR2 from the germline V gene are LGHNA and YNFKEQ. This CDR3 spans 15 amino acids. V shed 7 bases, J shed 2 bases, and the junction held 5 bases outside the gene matches. CDR3 nucleotide sequence: TGTGCCAGCACCACTAGCGGGAGCCTCACAGATACGCAGTATTTT. Translation gives CASTTSGSLTDTQYF.

This clone was recorded only once. J is TRBJ2-6 and V is TRBV7-2, with D possibly TRBD2 on 5 matching bases. CDR1 is SGHTA, CDR2 FQGNSA, per germline. The V gene lost 5 bases and the J gene lost 0 bases, with 11 bases spanning the gap. CDR3 length equals 16 residues. Written as DNA, the CDR3 is TGTGCCAGCAGCCCCACTAGGAGCTCTGGGGCCAACGTCCTGACTTTC. Translated: CASSPTRSSGANVLTF. Full variable domain (missing parts from reference TRBV7-2 and TRBJ2-6): GAGVSQSPSNKVTEKGKDVELRCDPISGHTALYWYRQSLGQGLEFLIYFQGNSAPDKSGLPSDRFSAERTGGSVSTLTIQRTQQEDSAVYLCASSPTRSSGANVLTFGAGSRLTVL.

The rearrangement uses TRBV30 and TRBJ2-3, with 7 bases lining up with TRBD2. The CDR3 contains 15 residues. V lost 0 bases and J lost 0; bases outside the gene matches: 3. Germline V gives CDR1 GTSNPN, CDR2 SVGIG (reference sequence). The CDR3 region is CAWSVAGASTDTQYF. CDR3 DNA: TGTGCCTGGAGTGTGGCGGGAGCAAGCACAGATACGCAGTATTTT.

The rearrangement uses TRBV5-4 and TRBJ2-2, with a possible D match to TRBD2 (6 bases). The CDR3 is made up of 13 amino acids. V shed 5 bases and J shed 6 bases, with 11 bases lying between them. CDR1 is SGHNT, CDR2 YYREEE, per germline (reference sequence). This chain's CDR3 is CASSPWGAGELFF. CDR3 DNA sequence: TGTGCCAGCAGTCCGTGGGGGGCCGGGGAGCTGTTTTTT.

This chain uses TRBV7-9 with TRBJ2-1; D perhaps matches TRBD2 (5 bases). The V and J ends lost 7 bases and 4 bases respectively, with 20 bases between them. Germline lookup yields CDR1 SEHNR and CDR2 FQNEAQ (reference sequence). CDR3 length: 16 amino acids. This chain's CDR3 is CASMHPSRESYNEQFF. The CDR3 coding sequence is TGTGCCAGCATGCACCCTTCGAGGGAGTCTTACAATGAGCAGTTCTTC. Full variable domain (outside the CDR3, taken from reference TRBV7-9 and TRBJ2-1): DTGVSQNPRHKITKRGQNVTFRCDPISEHNRLYWYRQTLGQGPEFLTYFQNEAQLEKSRLLSDRFSAERPKGSFSTLEIQRTEQGDSAMYLCASMHPSRESYNEQFFGPGTRLTVL.

The chain is built from TRBV27 and TRBJ1-6; 7 bases fit TRBD1. CDR3 length equals 14 residues. Germline V gene lookup returns CDR1 MNHEY and CDR2 SMNVEV (reference sequence). J was trimmed by 7 bases and V by 5 bases; bases with no gene match: 5. The CDR3 region is CASSRGQRNSPLHF. The CDR3 bases are TGTGCCAGCAGTCGGGGACAGCGAAATTCACCCCTCCACTTT.

The CDR3: CASSFTDTQYF. The DNA of the CDR3 is TGTGCCAGCAGCTTCACAGATACGCAGTATTTT. The genes are TRBV3-1 (or the pseudogene TRBV3-2) and TRBJ2-3; no clear D gene. Per the germline V gene, CDR1 is LGHDT and CDR2 is YNNKEL (reference sequence). The CDR3 has 11 residues. Trimming took off 5 bases at V and 2 bases at J, with 2 bases between the two ends.

This clone appeared a single time. This rearrangement joins TRBV4-2 to TRBJ2-3; D not resolved. V was pared by 0 bases and J by 2 bases, with 9 bases between. This CDR3 has 15 amino acids. Per germline, CDR1 LGHNA and CDR2 YNFKEQ. As DNA, the CDR3 is TGTGCCAGCAGCCAAGATCGAGGCTACACAGATACGCAGTATTTT. Its translation is CASSQDRGYTDTQYF.

This sequence joins TRBV25-1 and TRBJ2-1; TRBD2 matches 14 bases. The V gene's germline CDR1 is MGHDK and CDR2 SYGVNS. J gave up 5 bases and V 6 bases, and 12 bases lay outside the gene matches. The CDR3 consists of 18 residues. DNA of the CDR3: TGTGCCAGCAGCCTTAGACTAGCGGGAGGGGGAGGGCACAATGAGCAGTTCTTC. Its translation is CASSLRLAGGGGHNEQFF.

The V and J genes are TRBV18 and TRBJ2-7; 9 bases are a match to TRBD1. Germline CDR1 KGHSH, CDR2 LQKENI. This CDR3 region has 14 residues. CDR3 sequence (DNA): TGTGGCAACCGAAAGGGACGGACAGGGGACGAGCAGTACTTC. This encodes CGNRKGRTGDEQYF. The full variable domain, completed using reference TRBV18 and TRBJ2-7, is NAGVMQNPRHLVRRRGQEARLRCSPMKGHSHVYWYRQLPEEGLKFMVYLQKENIIDESGMPKERFSAEFPKEGPSILRIQQVVRGDSAAYFCGNRKGRTGDEQYFGPGTRLTVT.

The chain recombines TRBV2 with TRBJ1-1; D uncertain. Trimming cost V 3 bases and J 2 bases, with 13 bases left between them. Germline V gene lookup returns CDR1 SNHLY and CDR2 FYNNEI. This CDR3 is 15 amino acids long. As DNA, the CDR3 is TGTGCCAGCAGTGAGTCCCGAGCCAAAAACACTGAAGCTTTCTTT. This translates into CASSESRAKNTEAFF.

The genes are TRBV6-5 and TRBJ2-7; the D is unclear. Germline CDR1 is MNHEY and CDR2 is SVGAGI. This CDR3 is built from 13 residues. Trimming left V 2 bases short and J 5 bases short, with 10 bases between. CDR3 sequence reads: CASSYGPRDEQYF. As DNA, the CDR3 is TGTGCCAGCAGTTACGGCCCGCGCGACGAGCAGTACTTC.